This section outlines one T cell receptor beta chain sequence together with its context. Its specific antigen is unknown. No much larger clone exists at a distance of one base, and base qualities are not known. The CDR3 runs 14 residues from the cysteine to the phenylalanine. The read is trimmed to its CDR3 DNA, 42 bases read in frame from base 1. For this chain, trimming is 9 bases at the V end and 7 bases at the J end, and the number of junction bases without a gene match is 9. CDR1 and CDR2 are read off the germline V gene (reference sequence) as SEHNR and FQNEAQ. The record originates from a study of chemoradiotherapy in HPV16-positive cancers (dated by TCRdb to between 2021 and 2023). Background on the whole study: Candidate HPV-specific T-cell clones and common TCR motifs were defined by functional T-cell assays performed on cells from a couple of HPV16-positive patients. The candidate HPV-specific TCRs and motifs were subsequently tracked in TCR repertoires obtained from approximately 91 patients with HPV-related cancers. The study asked whether T-cell immunity to the HPV oncoproteins E6 and E7 changes during chemoradiotherapy and whether this immunity affects survival. The study at large found these results: Among HPV16-positive patients, expansion of HPV-responsive T cells during chemoradiotherapy was associated with better recurrence-free survival. The functional definition of HPV-specific T cells was derived from only a couple of HPV16-positive patients, and the survival association was reported for HPV16-positive patients. Expansion of candidate HPV-specific clones and E7-related TCR motifs was observed in the tumor microenvironment during treatment, whereas no such expansion was observed for non-HPV-specific T cells.

Library preparation employed the immunoSEQ multiplex PCR assay. Held by TCRdb, this immuneACCESS table contains in-frame sequences only and omits some clones. Under half of the omission traces to an unresolved V gene where checked; the cause of the rest is unknown. This sample has 13,000 or so clones in its table, and just under 70% of those were observed once. The ten top clones hold roughly 18% of the sample. Repertoires were sampled repeatedly over the course of chemoradiotherapy, so clonal expansion could be followed in the tumor microenvironment. The chain links TRBV7-9 with TRBJ2-1; 10 bases in the junction line up with TRBD2. This sequence was found in a human donor with HPV-associated anogenital cancer. This specimen was taken from a patient who underwent chemoradiotherapy. The CDR3 loop reads CASSLAGGFNEQFF. The DNA is TGTGCCAGTTCCTTAGCGGGGGGCTTTAATGAGCAGTTCTTC.